The source of this T cell receptor (beta chain) is a study of T cell responses to AZD1222 COVID-19 vaccine. General study findings and limits: Nearly half of spike-specific TCRs reportedly target variant regions that are unmutated in the B.1.351 and B.1.1.7 variants.

The length of the CDR3 is 16 residues. CDR1 ENHRY and CDR2 SYGVKD come from the germline V gene. V lost 7 bases and J lost 5; bases outside the gene matches: 8. On this clone: Its target is not known.

Repertoires were generated with immunoSEQ multiplex PCR, while TCRdb's copy carries only in-frame clones and drops some. Counted here are 90,000 to 100,000 clones, approximately 88% occurring once; the ten biggest clones make up approximately 15%. The TCR comes from an adult who received the AZD1222 COVID-19 vaccine. This chain joins TRBV10-3 and TRBJ2-1, with TRBD2 matching over 13 bases. The material was peripheral blood, obtained 28 days after the second AZD1222 dose. CDR3 region: CAITPGLAGMNNEQFF. CDR3 sequence (DNA): TGTGCCATCACCCCGGGACTAGCGGGGATGAACAATGAGCAGTTCTTC.